This T cell receptor (beta chain) was recorded in a study of beta chain features in type 1 diabetes (dated by TCRdb to 2016 to 2019). Broadly, across the study: No differences in mean age, gender distribution, total cell number or subset yield were found between patients and healthy donors. A total of 90 million to 140 million sorted cells were examined across all samples, and RNA yield correlated strongly with the number of cells per subset. Whereas all 28 donors provided naive and central memory subsets, regulatory and stem cell-like memory subsets were isolated from just 8 patients and roughly eight healthy donors. In the study, recently diagnosed type 1 diabetes patients and matched healthy donors were compared on the TCRB repertoires of their sorted circulating CD4+ T cell subsets.

A word on this clone: What this receptor recognizes is not known. Base quality data are lacking; no much larger clone is found one base away.

The research as a whole found: PCR might favor shorter templates, but patient and control samples were amplified and corrected together, so any skew would affect both groups equally. Naive, central memory and regulatory TCRB repertoires appeared more similar among patients than among healthy donors. Type 1 diabetes patients showed a moderate but significant shortening of TCRB CDR3 length in all four CD4+ subsets. Because the HLA sub-analyses included only small numbers of individuals, any influence of HLA type on TCRB rearrangement was left unresolved. Patients with type 1 diabetes made fewer insertions and deleted more nucleotides at VDJ recombination sites, implying thymic rearrangement abnormalities. Because cDNA rather than genomic DNA was sequenced, highly expressing activated cells could have been over-represented, although no difference in activation and CD3 levels was found between groups.

The germline V gene sets CDR1 to MGHRA and CDR2 to YSYEKL. The CDR3 goes from the cysteine to the phenylalanine over 15 residues. Of the read, only the CDR3 DNA is kept; its 45 bases are in frame from base 1. V loses 0 bases, J loses 0 bases, and the germline ends lie 5 bases apart. A single peripheral blood draw of 90 to 150 mL on average was collected from each donor into heparinised tubes. A BD FACSAria II was used to sort naive, central memory, regulatory and stem cell-like memory CD4+ T cells with a panel that included CD45RO, CCR7, CD25, CD127, CD95 and CD27. All sorted populations exceeded 98% purity. PBMCs were isolated immediately by Lymphoprep density gradient centrifugation and stained directly without culture. To minimize batch effects, samples were stained and sorted in pairs, one healthy donor with one patient per experiment. The High Capacity cDNA Reverse Transcription Kit was used to reverse transcribe all of the isolated RNA, meaning that expressed TCRB transcripts were what got sequenced. Naive, central memory and regulatory T cell samples underwent deep immunoSEQ sequencing, averaging about 3.3 million total reads per sample. Sorted cells were lysed in RLT buffer, and RNA was extracted using DNase-treated RNeasy Micro or Mini kits according to cell number. Each cell subset was processed separately to prevent cross-contamination, with patient and healthy donor samples processed together. TCRB sequences were amplified from cDNA with the immunoSEQ multiplex PCR, producing 87-bp fragments spanning the CDR3 region. The amplicons were sequenced using the Illumina HiSeq platform. Under the source paper's analysis protocol: Synthetic template baselines were used to correct PCR bias computationally, reads within Hamming distance 2 were collapsed together, and singletons that could not be merged were discarded. Reads were aligned to IMGT to assign V, D and J genes, CDR3 length, and insertions or deletions at six rearrangement sites. Clonotype counts were normalized to sorted cell number within each subset before computing true diversity and Gini coefficients with the tcR R package. The overlap coefficient, calculated on TCRB nucleotide sequences, was used to measure repertoire sharing. Out-of-frame TCRB sequences from naive cells were analyzed to stand in for the pre-selection repertoire. TCRdb took over this immuneACCESS table, retaining in-frame rearrangements with V and J assigned. Such tables are incomplete; in checked studies, under half of the missing clones stem from an unresolved V gene, and the remainder is unexplained. Clone size and V and J calls were adopted from that table, with D and trimming inferred from the DNA. This sample holds about 240,000 clones; approximately 15% were observed only once. Roughly 0.02% of the sample lies in the top ten.

The V and J genes are TRBV4-1 and TRBJ1-4; TRBD1 might be the D gene, on 5 matching bases. The receptor was derived from a man aged 25 to 40 with type 1 diabetes. The specimen was naive CD4+ T cells from blood. The cell subset or site label corresponds to: true naive CD4+ T cells. The DNA sequence reads TGCGCCAGCAGCCAAGAGACAGCAACTAATGAAAAACTGTTTTTT. Its product reads: CASSQETATNEKLFF.